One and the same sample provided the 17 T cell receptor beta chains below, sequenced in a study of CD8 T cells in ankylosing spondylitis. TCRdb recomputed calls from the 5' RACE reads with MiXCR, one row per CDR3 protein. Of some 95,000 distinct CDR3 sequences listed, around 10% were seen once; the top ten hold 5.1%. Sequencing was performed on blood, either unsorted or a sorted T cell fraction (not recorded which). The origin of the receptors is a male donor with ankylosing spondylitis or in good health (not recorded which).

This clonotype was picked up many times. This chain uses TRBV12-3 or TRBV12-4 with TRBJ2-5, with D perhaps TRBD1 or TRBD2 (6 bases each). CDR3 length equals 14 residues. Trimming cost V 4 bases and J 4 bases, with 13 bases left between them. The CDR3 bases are TGTGCCAGCAGTTCCTGGGGGGACACAGAGACCCAGTACTTC. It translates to CASSSWGDTETQYF.

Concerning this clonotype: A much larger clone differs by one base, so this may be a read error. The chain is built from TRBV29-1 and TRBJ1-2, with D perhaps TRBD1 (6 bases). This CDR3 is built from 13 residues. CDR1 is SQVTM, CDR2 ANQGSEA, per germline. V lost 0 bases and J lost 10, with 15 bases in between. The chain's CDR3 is CSVEERGRGAYTF. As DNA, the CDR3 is TGCAGCGTTGAAGAACGGGGGCGGGGTGCCTACACCTTC.

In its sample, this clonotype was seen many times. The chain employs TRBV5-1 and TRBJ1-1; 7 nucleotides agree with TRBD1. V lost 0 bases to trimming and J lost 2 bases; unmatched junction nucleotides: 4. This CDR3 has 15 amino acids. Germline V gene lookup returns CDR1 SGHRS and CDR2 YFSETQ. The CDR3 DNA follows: TGCGCCAGCAGCTTGGAGGGGACAGTTAACACTGAAGCTTTCTTT. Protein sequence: CASSLEGTVNTEAFF. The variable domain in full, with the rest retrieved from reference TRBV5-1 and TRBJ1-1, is KAGVTQTPRYLIKTRGQQVTLSCSPISGHRSVSWYQQTPGQGLQFLFEYFSETQRNKGNFPGRFSGRQFSNSRSEMNVSTLELGDSALYLCASSLEGTVNTEAFFGQGTRLTVV.

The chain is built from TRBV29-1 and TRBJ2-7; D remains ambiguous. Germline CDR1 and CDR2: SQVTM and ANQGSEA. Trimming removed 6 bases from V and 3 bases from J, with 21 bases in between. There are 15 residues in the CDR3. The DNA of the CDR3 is TGCAGCGTCCCAAGGTCGGGCATAGGGAACTACGAGCAGTACTTC. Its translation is CSVPRSGIGNYEQYF.

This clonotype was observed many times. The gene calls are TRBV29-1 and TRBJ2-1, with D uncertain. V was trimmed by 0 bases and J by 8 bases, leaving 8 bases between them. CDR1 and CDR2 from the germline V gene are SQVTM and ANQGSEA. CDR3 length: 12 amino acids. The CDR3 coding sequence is TGCAGCGTTGAAGATCAAATGGATGAGCAGTTCTTC. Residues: CSVEDQMDEQFF.

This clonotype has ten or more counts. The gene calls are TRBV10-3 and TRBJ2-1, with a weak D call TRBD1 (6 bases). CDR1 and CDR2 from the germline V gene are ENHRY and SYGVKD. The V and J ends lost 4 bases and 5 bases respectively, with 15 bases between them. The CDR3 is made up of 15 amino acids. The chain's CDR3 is CAISGGTPNNNEQFF. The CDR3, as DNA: TGTGCCATCAGTGGAGGGACACCAAACAACAATGAGCAGTTCTTC.

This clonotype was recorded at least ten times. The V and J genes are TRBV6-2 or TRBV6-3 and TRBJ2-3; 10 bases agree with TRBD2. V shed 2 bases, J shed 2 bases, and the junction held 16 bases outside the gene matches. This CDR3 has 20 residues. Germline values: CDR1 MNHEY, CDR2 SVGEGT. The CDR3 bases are TGTGCCAGCAGTTACAGAGGGACTAGCGATCTCGACCCCTCCACAGATACGCAGTATTTT. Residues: CASSYRGTSDLDPSTDTQYF.

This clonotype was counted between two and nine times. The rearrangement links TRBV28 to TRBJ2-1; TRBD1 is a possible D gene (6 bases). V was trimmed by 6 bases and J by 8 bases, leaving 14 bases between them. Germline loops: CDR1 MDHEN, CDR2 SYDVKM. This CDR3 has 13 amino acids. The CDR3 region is CASRIRGRHEQFF. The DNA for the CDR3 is TGTGCCAGCAGAATCAGGGGACGGCATGAGCAGTTCTTC.

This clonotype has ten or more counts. Written as DNA, the CDR3 is TGTGCCAGCAGTTTCCCCTCGACAGGGTTTTTTGGCTACACCTTC. This codes for CASSFPSTGFFGYTF. The chain links TRBV12-3 or TRBV12-4 to TRBJ1-2; 7 bases fit TRBD1. V shed 3 bases, J shed 7 bases, and the junction held 11 bases outside the gene matches. The CDR3 consists of 15 residues.

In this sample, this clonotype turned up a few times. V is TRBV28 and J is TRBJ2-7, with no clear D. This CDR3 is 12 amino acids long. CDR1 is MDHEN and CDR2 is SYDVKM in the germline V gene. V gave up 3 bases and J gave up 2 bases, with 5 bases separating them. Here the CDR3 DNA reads TGTGCCAGCAGTTTGTCCACCTACGAGCAGTACTTC. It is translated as CASSLSTYEQYF. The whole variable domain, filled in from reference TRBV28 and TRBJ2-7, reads DVKVTQSSRYLVKRTGEKVFLECVQDMDHENMFWYRQDPGLGLRLIYFSYDVKMKEKGDIPEGYSVSREKKERFSLILESASTNQTSMYLCASSLSTYEQYFGPGTRLTVT.

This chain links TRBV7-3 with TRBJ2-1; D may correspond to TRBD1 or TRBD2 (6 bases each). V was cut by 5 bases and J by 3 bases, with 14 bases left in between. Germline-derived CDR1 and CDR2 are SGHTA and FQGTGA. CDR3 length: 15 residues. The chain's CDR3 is CASSLGGTSYNEQFF. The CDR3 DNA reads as TGTGCCAGCAGCCTAGGGGGGACAAGCTACAATGAGCAGTTCTTC. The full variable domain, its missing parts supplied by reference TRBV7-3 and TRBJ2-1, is GAGVSQTPSNKVTEKGKYVELRCDPISGHTALYWYRQSLGQGPEFLIYFQGTGAADDSGLPNDRFFAVRPEGSVSTLKIQRTERGDSAVYLCASSLGGTSYNEQFFGPGTRLTVL.

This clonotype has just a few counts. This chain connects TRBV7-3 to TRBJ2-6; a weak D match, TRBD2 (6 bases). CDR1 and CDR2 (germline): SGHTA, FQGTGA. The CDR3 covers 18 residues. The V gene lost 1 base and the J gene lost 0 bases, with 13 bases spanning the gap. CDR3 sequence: CASSLRGTTSSGANVLTF. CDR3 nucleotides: TGTGCCAGCAGCTTAAGGGGCACGACTAGCTCTGGGGCCAACGTCCTGACTTTC.

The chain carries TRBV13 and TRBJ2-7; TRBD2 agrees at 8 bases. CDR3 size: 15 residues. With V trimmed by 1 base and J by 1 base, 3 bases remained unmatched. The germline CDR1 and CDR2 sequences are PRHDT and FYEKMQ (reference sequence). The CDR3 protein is CASSLDAGGSYEQYF. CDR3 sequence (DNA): TGTGCCAGCAGCTTAGATGCGGGGGGATCCTACGAGCAGTACTTC.

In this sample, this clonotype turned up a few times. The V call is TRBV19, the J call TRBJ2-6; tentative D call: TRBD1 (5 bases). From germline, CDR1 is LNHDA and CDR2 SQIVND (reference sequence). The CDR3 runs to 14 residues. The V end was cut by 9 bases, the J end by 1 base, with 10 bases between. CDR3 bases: TGTGCCAGCTACGACAGTTCTGGGGCCAACGTCCTGACTTTC. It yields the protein CASYDSSGANVLTF.

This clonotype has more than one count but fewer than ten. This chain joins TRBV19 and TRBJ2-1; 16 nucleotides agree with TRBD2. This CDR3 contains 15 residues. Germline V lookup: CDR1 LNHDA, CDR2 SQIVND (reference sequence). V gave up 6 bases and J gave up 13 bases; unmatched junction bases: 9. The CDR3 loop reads CASSSRGLAGGLQFF. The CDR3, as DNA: TGTGCCAGTAGCTCGAGGGGACTAGCGGGGGGGCTACAGTTCTTC.

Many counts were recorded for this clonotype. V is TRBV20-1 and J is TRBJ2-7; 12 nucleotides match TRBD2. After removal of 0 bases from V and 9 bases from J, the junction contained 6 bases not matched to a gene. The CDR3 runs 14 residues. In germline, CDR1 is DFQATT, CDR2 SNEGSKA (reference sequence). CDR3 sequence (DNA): TGCAGTGCTAGAGATTGGGGGACTAGCGGGCTGCAGTACTTC. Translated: CSARDWGTSGLQYF.

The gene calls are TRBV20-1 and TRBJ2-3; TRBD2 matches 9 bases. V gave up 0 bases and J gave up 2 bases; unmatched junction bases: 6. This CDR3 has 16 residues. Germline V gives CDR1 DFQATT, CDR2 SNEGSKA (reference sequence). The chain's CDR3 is CSARDGQRGDTDTQYF. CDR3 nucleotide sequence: TGCAGTGCTAGAGATGGCCAGCGGGGGGACACAGATACGCAGTATTTT.